This is a list of T cell receptor beta chains from one sample in a study of blood T cell repertoires in COVID-19. Assay used: immunoSEQ multiplex PCR; TCRdb lists only in-frame clones, some missing. The sample lists about 280,000 clones, 70% to 90% seen once, with around 3% in the top ten. The sequenced sample was peripheral blood. The receptors were sampled from a woman aged 25 to 45 with active or convalescent COVID-19. The CDR3 runs from the conserved cysteine through the conserved F or W. A D gene is named only where the DNA matches it firmly.

D gene	V gene	J gene	CDR3 protein
TRBD1	TRBV9	TRBJ1-1	CASSVGDRMNTEAFF
TRBD2	TRBV5-1	TRBJ2-5	CASSLRGDETQYF
TRBD2	TRBV19	TRBJ2-5	CASKPLAEQETQYF
TRBD1	TRBV7-3	TRBJ2-6	CASSTRQGRPGANVLTF
TRBD2	TRBV10-1	TRBJ2-3	CASLGEVERGAPSTDTQYF
-	TRBV18	TRBJ2-2	CASSPGTITGELFF
-	TRBV18	TRBJ1-6	CASSRQPPSSPLHF
-	TRBV6-5	TRBJ2-7	CASSYRSPTGEQYF
-	TRBV28	TRBJ2-7	CASRTGQPYEQYF
TRBD1	TRBV3-1/TRBV3-2	TRBJ2-7	CASSSRQGTYEQYF
TRBD1	TRBV19	TRBJ2-2	CASSIGTGRTGELFF
-	TRBV7-2	TRBJ2-7	CASSAEKSSYEQYF
-	TRBV30	TRBJ2-7	CALTGGYEQYF
TRBD1	TRBV5-4	TRBJ1-1	CASSTDRPNTEAFF
-	TRBV7-2	TRBJ1-2	CASSLVRSGNGGYTF
-	TRBV4-1	TRBJ2-7	CASSQALTGYEQYF
-	TRBV7-2	TRBJ2-5	CASSLVLGGEETQYF
-	TRBV20-1	TRBJ2-3	CSFFSTDTQYF
TRBD1	TRBV6-5	TRBJ1-6	CASSYSGQGRSPLHF
-	TRBV7-2	TRBJ2-3	CASSLGQTSTDTQYF
TRBD1	TRBV7-9	TRBJ1-4	CASSLPPRGRREKLFF
-	TRBV30	TRBJ1-2	CAWSRDGQLDGYTF
-	TRBV11-2	TRBJ1-1	CASSPSGGGTEAFF
TRBD2	TRBV5-1	TRBJ2-1	CASSLGPHGRGGREQFF
-	TRBV5-1	TRBJ1-1	CASSGDPRGRAEAFF
TRBD2	TRBV24-1	TRBJ2-7	CATSDSGTSYEQYF
TRBD1	TRBV27	TRBJ1-1	CASSLRGRGHEAFF
TRBD1	TRBV6-5	TRBJ2-1	CASSYWGQGRDEQFF
-	TRBV25-1	TRBJ2-1	CASSDTTGLRYNEQFF
-	TRBV30	TRBJ1-5	CAWSPYGSPSQPQHF
TRBD1	TRBV5-4	TRBJ1-6	CASSPHDRAWDNSPLHF
-	TRBV25-1	TRBJ2-3	CASSDGGTDTQYF